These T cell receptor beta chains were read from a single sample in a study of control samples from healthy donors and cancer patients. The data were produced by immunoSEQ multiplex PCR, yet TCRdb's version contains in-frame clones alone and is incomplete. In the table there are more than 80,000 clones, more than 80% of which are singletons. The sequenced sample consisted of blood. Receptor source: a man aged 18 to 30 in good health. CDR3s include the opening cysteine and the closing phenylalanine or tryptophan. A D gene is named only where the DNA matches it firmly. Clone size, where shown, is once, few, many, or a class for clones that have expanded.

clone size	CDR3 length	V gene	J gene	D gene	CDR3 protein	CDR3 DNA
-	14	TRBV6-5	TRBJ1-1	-	CASSYLEGHGEAFF	TGTGCCAGCAGTTACTTGGAGGGGCACGGTGAAGCTTTCTTT
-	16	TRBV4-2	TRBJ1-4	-	CASSQDRGERGEKLFF	TGTGCCAGCAGCCAAGATCGGGGGGAGAGAGGTGAAAAACTGTTTTTT
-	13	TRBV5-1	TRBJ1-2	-	CASSLSPQGNYTF	TGCGCCAGCAGCTTATCGCCCCAAGGGAACTACACCTTC
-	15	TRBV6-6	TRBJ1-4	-	CASSYGGSFNEKLFF	TGTGCCAGCAGTTACGGAGGCAGCTTTAATGAAAAACTGTTTTTT
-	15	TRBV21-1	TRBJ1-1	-	CASSKGMRGGAEAFF	TGTGCCAGCAGCAAAGGAATGCGTGGGGGAGCTGAAGCTTTCTTT
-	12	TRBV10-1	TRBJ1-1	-	CASSEPNTEAFF	TGCGCCAGCAGTGAGCCGAACACTGAAGCTTTCTTT
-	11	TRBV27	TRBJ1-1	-	CASSRGAEAFF	TGTGCCAGCAGTCGGGGGGCTGAAGCTTTCTTT
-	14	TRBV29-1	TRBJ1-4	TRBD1	CSVDRTGENEKLFF	TGCAGCGTTGATCGGACAGGGGAGAATGAAAAACTGTTTTTT
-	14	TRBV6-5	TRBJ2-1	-	CASSYASTYNEQFF	TGTGCCAGCAGTTACGCGAGTACGTACAATGAGCAGTTCTTC
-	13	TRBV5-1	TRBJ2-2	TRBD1	CASSWDRGRELFF	TGCGCCAGCAGCTGGGACAGGGGTCGGGAGCTGTTTTTT
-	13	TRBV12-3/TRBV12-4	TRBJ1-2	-	CASSFREDYGYTF	TGTGCCAGCAGTTTCCGCGAAGACTATGGCTACACCTTC
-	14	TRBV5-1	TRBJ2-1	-	CASSLTLTGTEQFF	TGCGCCAGCAGCTTGACCCTCACTGGGACTGAGCAGTTCTTC
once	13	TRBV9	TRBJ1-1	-	CASSPMQDTEAFF	TGTGCCAGCAGCCCCATGCAGGACACTGAAGCTTTCTTT
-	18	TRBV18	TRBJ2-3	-	CASSPPTLADKFTDTQYF	TGTGCCAGCTCACCCCCGACACTAGCCGACAAGTTCACAGATACGCAGTATTTT
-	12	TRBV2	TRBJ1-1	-	CASSERNTEAFF	TGTGCCAGCAGTGAGAGGAACACTGAAGCTTTCTTT
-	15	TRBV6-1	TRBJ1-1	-	CASSEYGALNTEAFF	TGTGCCAGCAGTGAATACGGGGCCCTGAACACTGAAGCTTTCTTT
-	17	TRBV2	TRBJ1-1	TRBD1	CASSARYGQGLNTEAFF	TGTGCCAGCAGTGCCCGCTACGGACAGGGATTGAACACTGAAGCTTTCTTT
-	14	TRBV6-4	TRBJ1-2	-	CASSAVGQSYGYTF	TGTGCCAGCAGTGCTGTGGGGCAAAGCTATGGCTACACCTTC
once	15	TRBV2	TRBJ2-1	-	CASSEAIGAYNEQFF	TGTGCCAGCAGTGAAGCAATAGGGGCCTACAATGAGCAGTTCTTC
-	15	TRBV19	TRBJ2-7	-	CAIPGRGGQPYEQYF	TGTGCCATCCCTGGGAGAGGGGGGCAACCCTACGAGCAGTACTTC
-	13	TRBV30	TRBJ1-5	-	CAWSQGSNQPQHF	TGTGCCTGGAGCCAGGGAAGCAATCAGCCCCAGCATTTT
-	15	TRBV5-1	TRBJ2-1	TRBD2	CASSPGGIPYNEQFF	TGCGCCAGCAGCCCGGGGGGGATCCCCTACAATGAGCAGTTCTTC
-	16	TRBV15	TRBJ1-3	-	CATSRELANSGNTIYF	TGTGCCACCAGCAGAGAGTTGGCAAACTCTGGAAACACCATATATTTT
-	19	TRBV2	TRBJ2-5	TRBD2	CASSEVKGTSGGEGETQYF	TGTGCCAGCAGTGAAGTTAAAGGGACTAGCGGGGGGGAAGGAGAGACCCAGTACTTC
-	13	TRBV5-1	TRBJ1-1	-	CASSFFGSREAFF	TGCGCCAGCAGCTTTTTCGGTAGCCGTGAAGCTTTCTTT
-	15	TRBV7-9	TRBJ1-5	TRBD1	CASSSDRDSNQPQHF	TGTGCCAGCAGCTCTGACAGGGATAGCAATCAGCCCCAGCATTTT
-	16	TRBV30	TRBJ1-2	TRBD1	CAWAGQGGGAYYGYTF	TGTGCCTGGGCTGGACAGGGAGGGGGGGCCTACTATGGCTACACCTTC
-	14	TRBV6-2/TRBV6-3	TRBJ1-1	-	CASSDPTGRTEAFF	TGTGCCAGCAGTGACCCGACAGGACGAACTGAAGCTTTCTTT
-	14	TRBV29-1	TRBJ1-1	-	CSVRPRMLDTEAFF	TGCAGCGTCCGCCCCCGGATGTTGGACACTGAAGCTTTCTTT
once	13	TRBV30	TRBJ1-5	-	CAWSVGGDQPQHF	TGTGCCTGGAGTGTTGGGGGGGATCAGCCCCAGCATTTT
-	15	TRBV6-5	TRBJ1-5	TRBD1	CASSPRQGSNQPQHF	TGTGCCAGCAGTCCAAGACAGGGTAGCAATCAGCCCCAGCATTTT
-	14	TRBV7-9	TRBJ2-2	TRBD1	CASRTGLNTGELFF	TGTGCCAGCAGGACAGGGTTGAACACCGGGGAGCTGTTTTTT
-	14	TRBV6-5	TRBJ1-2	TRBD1	CASTHPGTGYGYTF	TGTGCCAGCACCCACCCCGGGACAGGATATGGCTACACCTTC
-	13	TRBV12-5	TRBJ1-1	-	CASGIGGAPEAFF	TGTGCTAGTGGCATCGGGGGGGCCCCTGAAGCTTTCTTT
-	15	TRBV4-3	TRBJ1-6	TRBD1	CASSRLTGSNSPLHF	TGCGCCAGCAGTCGCCTGACAGGGTCAAATTCACCCCTCCACTTT
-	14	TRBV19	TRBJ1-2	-	CASSRPTVSYGYTF	TGTGCCAGTAGTAGACCGACAGTAAGCTATGGCTACACCTTC
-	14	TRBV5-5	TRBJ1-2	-	CASSRGQSNYGYTF	TGTGCCAGCAGCCGAGGACAGTCTAACTATGGCTACACCTTC
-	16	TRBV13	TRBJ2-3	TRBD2	CASSSAPGGRGDTQYF	TGTGCCAGCAGCTCTGCCCCGGGGGGGCGCGGAGATACGCAGTATTTT
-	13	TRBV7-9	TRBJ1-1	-	CASRWGGDTEAFF	TGTGCCAGCAGATGGGGAGGGGACACTGAAGCTTTCTTT
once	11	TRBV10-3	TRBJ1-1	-	CATEVNTEAFF	TGTGCCACCGAGGTGAACACTGAAGCTTTCTTT
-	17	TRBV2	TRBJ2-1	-	CASSPPGSTDAYNEQFF	TGTGCCAGCAGTCCTCCGGGGAGCACCGACGCCTACAATGAGCAGTTCTTC
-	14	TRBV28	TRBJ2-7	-	CASSLSGLAYEQYF	TGTGCCAGCAGTTTATCCGGCCTTGCCTACGAGCAGTACTTC
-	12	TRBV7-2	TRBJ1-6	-	CASSLLRSPLHF	TGTGCCAGCAGTCTCCTCCGTTCACCCCTCCACTTT
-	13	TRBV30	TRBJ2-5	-	CAWSHTSQETQYF	TGTGCCTGGAGCCATACTAGCCAAGAGACCCAGTACTTC
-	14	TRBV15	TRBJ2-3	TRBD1	CATSDRGGRDTQYF	TGTGCCACCAGCGACAGGGGGGGTAGAGATACGCAGTATTTT
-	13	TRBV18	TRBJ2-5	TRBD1	CASSTGVAETQYF	TGTGCCAGCTCGACAGGGGTAGCGGAGACCCAGTACTTC
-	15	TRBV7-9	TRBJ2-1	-	CASSGGVGGDNEQFF	TGTGCCAGCAGCGGCGGGGTGGGCGGAGACAATGAGCAGTTCTTC
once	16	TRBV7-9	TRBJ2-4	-	CASSLPGSPAGNIQYF	TGTGCCAGCAGCTTACCCGGGTCTCCCGCCGGAAACATTCAGTACTTC
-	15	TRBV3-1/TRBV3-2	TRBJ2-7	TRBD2	CASSPKRGASREQYF	TGTGCCAGCAGCCCTAAGCGGGGTGCATCTCGCGAGCAGTACTTC
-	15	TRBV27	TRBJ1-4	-	CASGLAGEVGEKLFF	TGTGCCAGCGGGTTAGCAGGGGAGGTAGGGGAAAAACTGTTTTTT
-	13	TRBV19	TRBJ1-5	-	CASKPGGNQPQHF	TGTGCCAGTAAACCGGGGGGCAATCAGCCCCAGCATTTT
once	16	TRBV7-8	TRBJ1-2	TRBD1	CASSTAGTGEGWGYTF	TGTGCCAGCAGCACAGCCGGGACAGGGGAGGGATGGGGCTACACCTTC